Sequencing of this T cell receptor (beta chain) was carried out in a study of cytomegalovirus exposure and HLA in healthy donors. Study as a whole: In a later analysis, the roughly 120 validation repertoires were reported to have used the same platform as the 600 to 700 first-cohort repertoires. Study conclusions and caveats: In the roughly 120 validation repertoires, a later analysis found that first-cohort TCR clusters tended to co-occur. According to reports, the classifier identified cytomegalovirus status with high specificity and sensitivity.

About this clone itself: Its antigen is not known.

The data were produced by immunoSEQ multiplex PCR, yet TCRdb's version contains in-frame clones alone and is incomplete. The sample carries fewer than 350,000 clones, over 75% recorded once. From the roughly 110-subject validation cohort, which was separate from the roughly 700-subject first cohort, the donors were drawn. The sequence was obtained from a woman aged 18-29 years in good health and CMV-seronegative. The sequenced material came from PBMCs.

The CDR3 DNA is TGTGCCAGCAGGAGCGGGAGGTCTCCCCTCCATGGAGAGACCCAGTACTTC. Translating it yields CASRSGRSPLHGETQYF. The V gene is TRBV27, the J gene TRBJ2-5; 9 nucleotides match TRBD2. Germline CDR1 is MNHEY and CDR2 is SMNVEV (reference sequence). This CDR3 has 17 residues. Germline trimming cut 6 bases from V and 4 bases from J; bases unmatched to any gene: 15.